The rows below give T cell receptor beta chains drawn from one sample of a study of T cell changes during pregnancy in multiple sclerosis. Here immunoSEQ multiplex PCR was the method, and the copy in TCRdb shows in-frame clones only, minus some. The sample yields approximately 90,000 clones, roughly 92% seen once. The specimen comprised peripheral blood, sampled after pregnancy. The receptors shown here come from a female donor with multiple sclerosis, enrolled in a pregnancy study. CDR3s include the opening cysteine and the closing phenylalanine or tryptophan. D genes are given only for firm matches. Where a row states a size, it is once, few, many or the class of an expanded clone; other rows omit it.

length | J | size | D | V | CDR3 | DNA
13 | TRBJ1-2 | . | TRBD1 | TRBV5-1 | CASSRGGDYGYTF | TGCGCCAGCAGCAGAGGGGGCGACTATGGCTACACCTTC
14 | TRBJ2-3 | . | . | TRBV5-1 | CASSLSGPQDTQYF | TGCGCCAGCAGCCTTAGCGGTCCCCAAGATACGCAGTATTTT
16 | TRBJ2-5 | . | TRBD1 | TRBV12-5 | CASAATGGLFQETQYF | TGTGCTAGTGCCGCGACAGGGGGCCTGTTCCAAGAGACCCAGTACTTC
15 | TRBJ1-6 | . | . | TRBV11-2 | CASSQRDTDNSPLHF | TGTGCCAGCAGCCAACGGGACACAGATAATTCACCCCTCCACTTT
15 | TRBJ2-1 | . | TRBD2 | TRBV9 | CASSPLAGEYNEQFF | TGTGCCAGCAGCCCTCTAGCGGGAGAGTACAATGAGCAGTTCTTC
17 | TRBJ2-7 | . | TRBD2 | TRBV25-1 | CASSEWSSGSPADEQYF | TGTGCCAGCAGTGAATGGTCTAGCGGGAGCCCTGCCGACGAGCAGTACTTC
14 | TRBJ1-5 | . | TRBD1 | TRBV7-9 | CASSSTGGVEPQHF | TGTGCCAGCAGCTCGACAGGGGGCGTCGAGCCCCAGCATTTT
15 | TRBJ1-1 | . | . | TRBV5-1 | CASSLEAAGVTEAFF | TGCGCCAGCAGCTTGGAGGCGGCGGGGGTTACTGAAGCTTTCTTT
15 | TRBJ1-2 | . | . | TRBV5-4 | CASSPDISANYGYTF | TGTGCCAGCAGCCCCGACATAAGTGCTAACTATGGCTACACCTTC
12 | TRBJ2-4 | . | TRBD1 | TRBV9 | CASSGQGNIQYF | TGTGCCAGCAGCGGACAGGGAAATATTCAGTACTTC
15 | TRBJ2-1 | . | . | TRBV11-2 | CASSLGGSSYNEQFF | TGTGCCAGCAGCTTAGGAGGCAGCTCCTACAATGAGCAGTTCTTC
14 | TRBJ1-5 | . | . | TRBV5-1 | CASSLDRPDQPQHF | TGCGCCAGCAGCTTAGACAGGCCTGATCAGCCCCAGCATTTT
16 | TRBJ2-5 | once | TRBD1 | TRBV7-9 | CASSLQGARGQETQYF | TGTGCCAGCAGCTTACAGGGGGCAAGGGGGCAAGAGACCCAGTACTTC
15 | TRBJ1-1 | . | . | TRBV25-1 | CASSEYISVNTEAFF | TGTGCCAGCAGTGAATATATTTCAGTGAACACTGAAGCTTTCTTT
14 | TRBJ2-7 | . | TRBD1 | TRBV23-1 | CASSPGQGRGEQYF | TGCGCCAGCAGTCCGGGACAGGGACGGGGTGAGCAGTACTTC
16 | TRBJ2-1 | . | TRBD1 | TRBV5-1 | CASSPERTGGLYEQFF | TGCGCCAGCAGCCCGGAGAGGACAGGGGGTTTATATGAGCAGTTCTTC
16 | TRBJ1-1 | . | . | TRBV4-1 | CASSQDGQGLNTEAFF | TGCGCCAGCAGCCAAGACGGGCAGGGCTTGAACACTGAAGCTTTCTTT
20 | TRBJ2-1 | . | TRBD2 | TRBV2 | CASNVEGGLAGGTPYNEQFF | TGTGCCAGCAATGTAGAGGGGGGACTAGCGGGGGGTACTCCCTACAATGAGCAGTTCTTC
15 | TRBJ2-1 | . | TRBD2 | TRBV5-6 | CASSLDGGAYNEQFF | TGTGCCAGCAGCTTGGATGGGGGGGCCTACAATGAGCAGTTCTTC
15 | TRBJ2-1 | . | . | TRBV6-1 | CASSDSQGTYNEQFF | TGTGCCAGCAGTGACTCGCAGGGGACCTACAATGAGCAGTTCTTC
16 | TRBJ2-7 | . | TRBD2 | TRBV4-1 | CASSQDSTSGIYEQYF | TGCGCCAGCAGCCAAGATTCGACTAGCGGAATCTACGAGCAGTACTTC
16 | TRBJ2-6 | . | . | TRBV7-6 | CASSLGRGSGANVLTF | TGTGCCAGCAGCTTAGGGAGGGGCTCTGGGGCCAACGTCCTGACTTTC
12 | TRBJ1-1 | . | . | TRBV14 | CASSRPDYEAFF | TGTGCCAGCAGCCGACCAGACTATGAAGCTTTCTTT
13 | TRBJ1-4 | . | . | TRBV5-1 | CASAASPREKLFF | TGCGCCAGCGCCGCATCCCCCAGGGAAAAACTGTTTTTT
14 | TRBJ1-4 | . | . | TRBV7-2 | CASSAGTGGEKLFF | TGTGCCAGCAGCGCCGGGACGGGGGGTGAAAAACTGTTTTTT
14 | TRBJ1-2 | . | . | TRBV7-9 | CASTLPGANYGYTF | TGTGCCAGCACCCTACCCGGGGCTAACTATGGCTACACCTTC
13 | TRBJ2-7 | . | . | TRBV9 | CASSVGGEYEQYF | TGTGCCAGCAGCGTAGGGGGGGAGTACGAGCAGTACTTC
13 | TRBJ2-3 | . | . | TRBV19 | CASSIVLTDTQYF | TGTGCCAGTAGTATAGTCCTGACAGATACGCAGTATTTT
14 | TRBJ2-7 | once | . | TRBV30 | CAWSAGARQGEQYF | TGTGCCTGGAGTGCTGGGGCGCGTCAGGGCGAGCAGTACTTC
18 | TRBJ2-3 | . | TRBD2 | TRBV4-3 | CASSQRALAGGYTDTQYF | TGCGCCAGCAGCCAAAGGGCCTTAGCGGGGGGGTACACAGATACGCAGTATTTT
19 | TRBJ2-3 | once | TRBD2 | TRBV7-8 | CASSSVGTSGYYGTDTQYF | TGTGCCAGCAGCTCGGTTGGGACTAGCGGGTATTATGGCACAGATACGCAGTATTTT
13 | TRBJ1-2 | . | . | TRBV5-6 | CASSLKGNYGYTF | TGTGCCAGCAGCTTGAAGGGGAACTATGGCTACACCTTC
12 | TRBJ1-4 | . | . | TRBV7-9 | CASSLAWEKLFF | TGTGCCAGCAGCCTGGCCTGGGAAAAACTGTTTTTT
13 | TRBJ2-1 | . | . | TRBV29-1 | CSVEGGLGSEQFF | TGCAGCGTTGAAGGGGGCTTAGGTAGTGAGCAGTTCTTC
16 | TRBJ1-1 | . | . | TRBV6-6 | CASSHKGAAINTEAFF | TGTGCCAGCAGCCACAAAGGGGCGGCGATAAACACTGAAGCTTTCTTT
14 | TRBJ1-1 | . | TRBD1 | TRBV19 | CASSDRGLNTEAFF | TGTGCCAGTAGCGACAGGGGTTTGAACACTGAAGCTTTCTTT